The sequence of this TCR beta chain was determined in a study of CD8+ T cells in alopecia areata. Lesional scalp tissue (obtained by punch biopsy) and peripheral blood were collected from alopecia areata patients. After isolation, RNA underwent reverse transcription to generate cDNA as the sequencing template. TCRdb's table, derived via immunoSEQ multiplex PCR, lists solely in-frame clones and lacks some. The repertoire includes about 98,000 clones, 40% to 55% of them detected once, and approximately 0.79% sits in the top ten. This clone was observed once. With V trimmed by 6 bases and J by 7 bases, 5 bases remained unmatched. The germline V gene encodes CDR1 SNHLY and CDR2 FYNNEI. CDR3 size: 13 residues.

The sample comprised CD4+ T cells sorted from blood. The receptor was derived from a human donor with alopecia areata. V and J are TRBV2 and TRBJ1-3; TRBD1 aligns across 8 bases. Written as DNA, the CDR3 is TGTGCCAGCAGGGGACAGGTCGGGAACACCATATATTTT. It yields the protein CASRGQVGNTIYF.